This T cell receptor (beta chain) was observed in a study of blood T cell repertoires in COVID-19. At the level of the study: Samples of COVID-19 (acute and convalescent) were obtained from the United States, Italy and Spain. T cells, B-cell-depleted T cells, or PBMCs provided the cDNA or gDNA that served as material.

V was cut by 7 bases and J by 4 bases, with 14 bases left in between. The CDR3 has 14 amino acids. CDR1 and CDR2 (germline): MDHEN, SYDVKM. Seattle's enrolled individuals joined amid active infection and were then monitored longitudinally. The method was immunoSEQ multiplex PCR; TCRdb's version includes in-frame clones alone and lacks a portion of them. Here the sample spans roughly 230,000 clones, around 89% being singletons. The chain joins TRBV28 to TRBJ1-5; D is perhaps TRBD1 (6 bases). The sequencing sample was made of peripheral blood. The TCR comes from a woman between 55 and 75 years old with COVID-19, enrolled during active disease. This chain's CDR3 is CASTRGQTNQPQHF. The DNA for the CDR3 is TGTGCCAGCACCCGAGGACAGACTAATCAGCCCCAGCATTTT.